The 23 T cell receptor beta chains given below trace back to one sample, sequenced in a study of blood T cell repertoires in COVID-19. Profiled with immunoSEQ multiplex PCR; TCRdb holds only in-frame clones, not every one. The sample holds some 140,000 clones, approximately 83% seen once. The sample consisted of peripheral blood. These receptors all come from a woman in her sixties with acute or convalescent COVID-19.

The chain combines TRBV2 with TRBJ1-1; 9 positions agree with TRBD1. This CDR3 has 12 amino acids. Trimming cost V 3 bases and J 11 bases; bases outside gene matches: 4. The germline V gene has CDR1 SNHLY and CDR2 FYNNEI. The CDR3 sequence: CASSELGQGAFF. The CDR3 nucleotides are TGTGCCAGCAGTGAGTTGGGACAGGGTGCTTTCTTT.

The rearrangement links TRBV7-9 to TRBJ1-2; 10 positions match TRBD1. The length of the CDR3 is 14 residues. Unmatched junction bases numbered 6, after V lost 4 bases and J lost 7 bases. CDR1 and CDR2 (germline): SEHNR, FQNEAQ (reference sequence). For the CDR3, the DNA is TGTGCCAGCAGCTCAGACAGGGGGCTGCTTGGCTACACCTTC. It encodes CASSSDRGLLGYTF.

The chain recombines TRBV18 with TRBJ1-3; D not resolved. Germline loops: CDR1 KGHSH, CDR2 LQKENI. V dropped 0 bases and J dropped 3 bases, with 6 bases sitting between them. The length of the CDR3 is 14 residues. Here the CDR3 reads CASSPPPGGNTIYF. CDR3 bases: TGTGCCAGCTCACCACCGCCAGGTGGAAACACCATATATTTT.

The chain combines TRBV4-1 with TRBJ1-2, with D tentatively TRBD1 (6 bases). Between the trimmed V and J ends, which lost 0 bases and 5 bases, there was a span of 10 bases. This CDR3 has 14 amino acids. Germline values: CDR1 MGHRA, CDR2 YSYEKL. The DNA for the CDR3 is TGCGCCAGCAGCCAAGAGGCCAGGGGTTATGGCTACACCTTC. Its protein is CASSQEARGYGYTF.

This chain links TRBV27 with TRBJ1-1; TRBD1 matches 10 bases. CDR3 length equals 15 residues. Germline V gene lookup returns CDR1 MNHEY and CDR2 SMNVEV (reference sequence). The trim removed 8 bases at V and 1 base at J, leaving 7 bases unmatched. The CDR3 sequence is CASARDRGPNTEAFF. The DNA of the CDR3 is TGTGCCAGCGCCCGGGACAGGGGACCGAACACTGAAGCTTTCTTT.

This clone was counted between two and nine times. The V call is TRBV2, the J call TRBJ2-5; D may be TRBD1 (5 bases). Trimming took 7 bases from V and 1 from J, leaving 16 bases between them. CDR1 and CDR2 from the germline V gene are SNHLY and FYNNEI. The CDR3 runs to 15 residues. Written as DNA, the CDR3 is TGTGCCAGCACCCTAAGGGGAAGTGGCCAAGAGACCCAGTACTTC. This codes for CASTLRGSGQETQYF.

The chain joins TRBV7-2 to TRBJ1-2; tentatively, D is TRBD1 (5 bases). The length of the CDR3 is 15 residues. Germline V gene sequence: CDR1 SGHTA, CDR2 FQGNSA. Trimming removed 7 bases from V and 0 bases from J, with 15 bases in between. The CDR3: CASTSWGVPNYGYTF. CDR3 nucleotides: TGTGCCAGCACCTCATGGGGGGTTCCTAACTATGGCTACACCTTC.

The chain couples TRBV4-1 to TRBJ1-4, with 7 bases aligning to TRBD1. Germline assignment: CDR1 MGHRA and CDR2 YSYEKL. V lost 1 base and J lost 8; bases outside the gene matches: 7. The CDR3 extends over 15 amino acids. CDR3 in amino acids: CASSQGTGTREKLFF. The DNA for the CDR3 is TGCGCCAGCAGCCAAGGGACAGGTACGCGAGAAAAACTGTTTTTT.

The chain is built from TRBV7-3 and TRBJ2-1; no firm D call. CDR3 length: 12 amino acids. V was shortened by 4 bases and J by 5 bases, with 6 bases between the two germline ends. CDR1 and CDR2 (germline): SGHTA, FQGTGA. The CDR3 sequence: CASSSLNNEQFF. The CDR3 nucleotides are TGTGCCAGCAGCTCCCTAAACAATGAGCAGTTCTTC. The full variable domain, rest sourced from reference TRBV7-3 and TRBJ2-1, is GAGVSQTPSNKVTEKGKYVELRCDPISGHTALYWYRQSLGQGPEFLIYFQGTGAADDSGLPNDRFFAVRPEGSVSTLKIQRTERGDSAVYLCASSSLNNEQFFGPGTRLTVL.

The rearrangement uses TRBV5-1 and TRBJ2-1; D is perhaps TRBD2 (6 bases). The CDR3 is 16 residues long. V was clipped by 4 bases and J by 0 bases, with 14 bases between them. Per the germline V gene, CDR1 is SGHRS and CDR2 is YFSETQ. The CDR3 loop is CASSPGTSSSYNEQFF. The CDR3 DNA reads TGCGCCAGCAGCCCTGGGACTTCGAGCTCCTACAATGAGCAGTTCTTC.

The chain joins TRBV19 to TRBJ1-5, with a possible D match to TRBD1 (5 bases). This CDR3 comprises 16 residues. Deletions cut 1 base from V and 0 bases from J, with 10 bases between. The germline V gene has CDR1 LNHDA and CDR2 SQIVND (reference sequence). In DNA form, the CDR3 reads TGTGCCAGTAGTATAGTCGGGGGGGGTAGCAATCAGCCCCAGCATTTT. This codes for CASSIVGGGSNQPQHF.

The chain uses TRBV27 and TRBJ1-5; D perhaps matches TRBD1 (6 bases). Germline V lookup: CDR1 MNHEY, CDR2 SMNVEV (reference sequence). Trimming removed 2 bases from V and 6 bases from J, with 14 bases in between. The CDR3 loop spans 15 amino acids. The CDR3 region is CASSLHEGVTQPQHF. CDR3 bases: TGTGCCAGCAGTTTACACGAGGGGGTCACTCAGCCCCAGCATTTT.

In this sample, this clone turned up once. The chain has TRBV29-1 and TRBJ2-7, with TRBD1 identical over 11 bases. CDR3 length: 14 residues. The V and J ends lost 4 bases and 4 bases, in that order; junction bases with no gene match: 6. Germline CDR1 SQVTM, CDR2 ANQGSEA. This chain's CDR3 is CSVVLDRGPYEQYF. CDR3 bases: TGCAGCGTTGTCTTGGACAGGGGGCCGTACGAGCAGTACTTC.

The rearrangement joins TRBV10-2 to TRBJ1-2, with 9 bases matching TRBD1. CDR1 is WSHSY and CDR2 is SAAADI in the germline V gene. This CDR3 has 14 residues. Germline trimming cut 6 bases from V and 6 bases from J; bases unmatched to any gene: 8. DNA for the CDR3: TGCGCCAGCAGCCGTACACAGGGGGCAGATGGCTACACCTTC. Its translation: CASSRTQGADGYTF.

This clone was counted only a few times. The CDR3 DNA reads as TGTGCCAGCAGCCTCCCAGGGTCGGCCGGGGAGCTGTTTTTT. It yields the protein CASSLPGSAGELFF. The V call is TRBV5-4, the J call TRBJ2-2; D might be TRBD1 (5 bases). The length of the CDR3 is 14 residues. Trimming shortened V by 4 bases and J by 6 bases, and 13 bases separated the two germline ends. Germline V gene lookup returns CDR1 SGHNT and CDR2 YYREEE (reference sequence).

This clone was recorded at least ten times. This chain connects TRBV7-9 to TRBJ2-3, with 11 nucleotides matching TRBD1. The germline gives CDR1 SEHNR, CDR2 FQNEAQ (reference sequence). The CDR3 length is 14 residues. Trimming cost V 5 bases and J 5 bases; bases outside gene matches: 3. CDR3 amino acids: CASSLGQGVDTQYF. CDR3 sequence (DNA): TGTGCCAGCAGCCTGGGACAGGGGGTAGATACGCAGTATTTT.

The chain joins TRBV6-5 to TRBJ1-1, with 8 bases aligning to TRBD1. V lost 7 bases and J lost 7; bases outside the gene matches: 8. CDR1 and CDR2 from the germline V gene are MNHEY and SVGAGI. The CDR3 extends over 13 amino acids. CDR3: CASTSQDRDEAFF. The CDR3 coding sequence is TGTGCCAGCACTTCACAGGACAGGGATGAAGCTTTCTTT.

As to this clone: The junction and the germline gene differ at one end; a read error may be behind it. The chain employs TRBV7-9 and TRBJ1-4; unclear D gene. Looked up from germline, CDR1 is SEHNR and CDR2 is FQNEAQ (reference sequence). This CDR3 is 14 amino acids long. CDR3 DNA: TGTGTCAGCAACTTCGGTTATCCGGGGGAAAAACTGTTTTTT. Protein sequence: CVSNFGYPGEKLFF.

The V call is TRBV19, the J call TRBJ1-5; 8 nucleotides match TRBD1. V trimming: 3 bases; J trimming: 3 bases; junction bases outside the gene matches: 7. CDR1 is LNHDA and CDR2 is SQIVND in the germline V gene (reference sequence). This CDR3 has 16 residues. This chain's CDR3 is CASSMGTGGPNQPQHF. As DNA, the CDR3 is TGTGCCAGTAGTATGGGGACAGGCGGACCCAATCAGCCCCAGCATTTT. Filled out from reference TRBV19 and TRBJ1-5, the complete variable domain reads DGGITQSPKYLFRKEGQNVTLSCEQNLNHDAMYWYRQDPGQGLRLIYYSQIVNDFQKGDIAEGYSVSREKKESFPLTVTSAQKNPTAFYLCASSMGTGGPNQPQHFGDGTRLSIL.

The gene calls are TRBV30 and TRBJ1-2; no reliable D call. The CDR3 extends over 13 amino acids. Trimming removed 5 bases from V and 4 bases from J, with 14 bases in between. Germline V gene data show CDR1 as GTSNPN and CDR2 as SVGIG (reference sequence). The CDR3 DNA reads TGTGCCTGGGGTCATGGACTGAGCTATGGCTACACCTTC. Amino acids: CAWGHGLSYGYTF.

The genes are TRBV29-1 and TRBJ1-2; D ambiguous. Germline V lookup: CDR1 SQVTM, CDR2 ANQGSEA. This CDR3 is 15 amino acids long. The ends were cut back, 5 bases at V and 8 bases at J, with 24 bases in the middle. CDR3 nucleotides: TGCAGCGTTCCCTACGACGGGGTGGGTGCTGGCGGCTACACCTTC. This sequence encodes CSVPYDGVGAGGYTF.

The chain recombines TRBV7-8 with TRBJ2-7; no reliable D call. Germline CDR1 and CDR2: SGHVS and FQNEAQ. The CDR3 extends over 14 amino acids. V lost 1 base and J 7 bases, leaving 14 bases between the germline ends. CDR3 DNA sequence: TGTGCCAGCAGCTTAGACCCATCCCCACGGGAGCAGTACTTC. Amino acid sequence: CASSLDPSPREQYF.

This chain uses TRBV27 with TRBJ2-1; 10 nucleotides line up with TRBD2. The germline CDR1 and CDR2 sequences are MNHEY and SMNVEV (reference sequence). Trimming cost V 3 bases and J 1 base; bases outside gene matches: 0. The CDR3 has 15 residues. CDR3 in amino acids: CASSFSGGSYNEQFF. The DNA of the CDR3 is TGTGCCAGCAGTTTTAGCGGGGGGTCCTACAATGAGCAGTTCTTC.